This T cell receptor beta chain was found in a study of long-term antiretroviral therapy in people with HIV (dated by TCRdb to between 2021 and 2022). Background on the whole study: The earliest samples were collected about a decade before the 2015 WHO recommendation for immediate ART, when ART was typically delayed until CD4 counts fell. A retrospective serial study tested whether ART initiation and durable HIV suppression were associated with changes in peripheral blood TRB repertoire composition and diversity. A total of roughly 200 cryopreserved PBMC samples came from 30 adults with confirmed HIV infection and were collected serially over a mean of about six years (range 1-12). About 40% of the 30 participants with HIV were female. No cross-contamination during QIAcube processing was seen in test extractions of a monoclonal T-cell line run alongside around 34 polyclonal samples. Points the paper makes about the study in general: No data were available on ART adherence, viral resistance or therapy changes, limiting inferences about post-ART repertoire changes. Because cell numbers in pre-ART samples were limited, unsorted PBMC were profiled instead of sorted CD4+ and CD8+ T cells. Starting ART was linked to a significant rise in TRB diversity, yet even with long-term ART the diversity remained significantly lower than in transplant donor controls. Expanded TRB clones identified before ART initiation dominated the repertoire across all time points, though the dominance fluctuated and decreased in many PLHIV after ART. Limited PBMC availability meant only the TCR beta chain was sequenced, without alpha chain pairing. Samples dated from the mid-2000s to the late 2010s, and the ART regimens used may be less effective than current ones. Narrower CDR3 length ranges were observed in HIV repertoires than in controls, and an antigen-experienced repertoire with only a slight naive shift after ART was suggested by the network structure.

The immunoSEQ hsTCRB v3.0 assay was used at survey level resolution to sequence the TRB variable region. The targeted TRB sequencing depth was 40,000-50,000 T-cell genomes per sample. TRB libraries were pooled and sequenced on an Illumina MiSeq using a v3 150-cycle kit. Processing in the source paper ran as follows. Repertoire analysis was performed in R inside a reproducible Nextflow workflow that covered QC, data transformation and analysis. LymphoSeq2, an R package for AIRR-Seq data exploration, was used to implement custom analyses. Several samples that yielded fewer than 5000 total TRB sequences were excluded, so that fewer than 200 HIV repertoires were analyzed. Of the roughly 180 retained HIV repertoires, almost 60 were collected before and approximately 130 after ART initiation. Repertoires were downsampled to 5000 TRB nucleotide sequences, and summary statistics were averaged over 100 downsampling iterations. The analysis kept only TRB sequences whose CDR3 regions were at least seven amino acids long. Diversity was measured with a Shannon entropy-derived clonality score and the Gini coefficient. In repertoire networks, the top 5000 CDR3 amino acid sequences were linked whenever an edit distance of one separated two sequences. For TRB CDR3 amino acid sequences, antigen specificity groups and MHC restriction were predicted with GLIPH2. CDR3 amino acid sequences were matched against VDJdb and McPAS-TCR to flag known CMV, EBV, HIV or tissue antigen associations. Pre-ART, post-ART and control groups were compared with Wilcoxon signed-rank tests and Holm-Bonferroni correction. The source is immuneACCESS, and TCRdb retained only in-frame sequences with V and J called. Part of the clones is not carried over; for the studies checked, unresolved V genes explain less than half of this, and the remainder is unexplained. Clone size and V and J calls were adopted from that table, with D and trimming inferred from the DNA. Within this sample are 20,000 to 30,000 clones, with roughly 86% of them counted one time only. The ten top clones hold more than 3% of the sample.

A remark on this clone: Its recognized antigen is unknown. No much larger clonotype is one base removed from it; base qualities were not supplied.

Inclusion was restricted to participants for whom at least one PBMC sample before ART initiation and at least two post-ART samples were available. Every participant with HIV received treatment in the United States of America. Before DNA extraction, cryopreserved samples of roughly 0.95-10 million PBMC were thawed and washed. At the time of the earliest PBMC sample, participants with HIV were aged between roughly 20 and 55 years. Each participant contributed PBMC samples from 1-4 timepoints before ART initiation and 2-8 timepoints after ART initiation, with a median of 7 samples. For every participant, serial HIV viral load, CD4+ T-cell count, ART history and demographic data were obtained. Using a Qiagen kit on a QIAcube, genomic DNA was extracted from unsorted PBMC, with samples processed in batches of 12. CDR1 and CDR2 are read off the germline V gene as SGHAT and FQNNGV. The V end loses 1 base and the J end loses 0 bases, and a stretch of 13 bases separates them. Measured from the cysteine to the phenylalanine, the CDR3 is 16 residues long. The only DNA kept is the CDR3, 48 bases in frame from the first base.

Here the chain combines TRBV11-2 and TRBJ2-7; the D gene is possibly TRBD1, with 5 bases matching. This material consisted of unsorted PBMCs, taken 1.9 years after starting antiretroviral therapy. The source of this sequence is a woman aged 25 to 45 with HIV. The DNA sequence reads TGTGCCAGCAGCTTAGGTTTAGGGGCTTACTCCTACGAGCAGTACTTC. Its protein product is CASSLGLGAYSYEQYF. The CDR3 plus the reference TRBV11-2 and TRBJ2-7 genes for the other parts give the full variable domain: EAGVAQSPRYKIIEKRQSVAFWCNPISGHATLYWYQQILGQGPKLLIQFQNNGVVDDSQLPKDRFSAERLKGVDSTLKIQPAKLEDSAVYLCASSLGLGAYSYEQYFGPGTRLTVT.